This TCR beta chain was observed in a study of PD-1 blockade in mismatch repair-deficient tumors (TCRdb year 2017). Some background on the complete study: The trial enrolled more than 85 consecutive patients with 12 mismatch repair-deficient cancer types between late 2013 and 2016, all previously treated and progressing. Tumor-associated T cell clones in the peripheral blood of patients responding to PD-1 blockade were tracked using deep sequencing of TCR CDR3 regions. Overall study outcomes, separate from this receptor: Tumor-resident clones, often undetectable in blood before treatment, expanded rapidly after pembrolizumab and then contracted, generally before radiologic responses.

Mismatch repair deficiency in every enrolled patient was established by polymerase chain reaction or immunohistochemistry. TCR sequencing was performed for a few patients who responded to pembrolizumab therapy. The phase II trial prospectively evaluated PD-1 blockade with pembrolizumab in advanced mismatch repair-deficient cancers, independent of tissue of origin. Peripheral blood T cell samples were serially collected before and at multiple times after PD-1 blockade was started. Blood sampling times were reported as weeks after the first pembrolizumab dose. With respect to this clone: The specificity of this receptor is unknown. It has no much larger one-base neighbor in the sample; base qualities were not kept.

The protocol used for the library was the immunoSEQ multiplex PCR assay. This immuneACCESS table, as held by TCRdb, lists in-frame sequences with V and J called but not all clones. Of the missing ones, under half trace to an unresolved V gene in checked studies; the others have no known cause. This sample has 38,000 or so clones in its table, and around 83% of those were observed once. The ten largest account for roughly 4% of the sample. The TCR sequence derives from an adult with mismatch repair-deficient cancer. Sequenced here: peripheral blood, sampled roughly 75 weeks after starting pembrolizumab.

The sequence in DNA is TGCGCCAGCAGCTTGGCATGGGGACAGGGGAACTCCTACGAGCAGTACTTC. Its product reads: CASSLAWGQGNSYEQYF. The chain uses TRBV5-1 and TRBJ2-7; 10 nucleotides in the junction match TRBD1. CDR1 SGHRS and CDR2 YFSETQ were looked up in the germline V gene. For this chain, trimming is 0 bases at the V end and 0 bases at the J end, and the number of junction bases without a gene match is 6. Inclusive of the bounding cysteine and phenylalanine, the CDR3 is 17 residues long. Left in the record is the CDR3 DNA by itself, 51 bases read in frame from the first base. With the portions outside the CDR3 filled from the reference TRBV5-1 and TRBJ2-7 genes, the complete variable region becomes KAGVTQTPRYLIKTRGQQVTLSCSPISGHRSVSWYQQTPGQGLQFLFEYFSETQRNKGNFPGRFSGRQFSNSRSEMNVSTLELGDSALYLCASSLAWGQGNSYEQYFGPGTRLTVT.